Below, 7 T cell receptor beta chains from the same sample are listed, as sequenced in a study of blood T cells in healthy people across ages. It was with a sample-barcoded 5' primer and a J-beta primer mix that a second PCR of roughly 6 to 12 cycles was run. Each CDR3 protein is one row after TCRdb ran MiXCR on the 5' RACE reads. The table shows more than 700,000 distinct CDR3 sequences, with roughly 53% occurring only once. Sequenced: blood. These receptors all come from an elderly man in good health.

This chain's CDR3 is CASSLSSGSGYEQFF. Written as DNA, the CDR3 is TGTGCCAGCAGCTTGTCTAGCGGGAGTGGATATGAGCAGTTCTTC. The chain uses TRBV5-5 and TRBJ2-1; 10 bases align to TRBD2. Germline V gene lookup returns CDR1 SGHKS and CDR2 YYEKEE (reference sequence). The CDR3 totals 15 residues. V was clipped by 1 base and J by 8 bases; unmatched bases: 6.

The V gene is TRBV20-1, the J gene TRBJ2-4; tentative D call: TRBD1 (6 bases). CDR1 DFQATT and CDR2 SNEGSKA come from the germline V gene (reference sequence). The CDR3 contains 15 residues. V shed 0 bases and J shed 1 base, with 10 bases lying between them. CDR3 bases: TGCAGTGCTAGAGATGGGCAGGGGGCCAAAAACATTCAGTACTTC. Translating gives CSARDGQGAKNIQYF.

V and J are TRBV20-1 and TRBJ2-6, with 7 bases aligning to TRBD1. Germline CDR1 is DFQATT and CDR2 is SNEGSKA (reference sequence). V trimming: 0 bases; J trimming: 0 bases; junction bases outside the gene matches: 8. The CDR3 runs to 18 residues. The CDR3 spells CSARDTGQVSSGANVLTF. CDR3 bases: TGCAGTGCTAGAGACACCGGACAGGTTAGCTCTGGGGCCAACGTCCTGACTTTC.

This clonotype was picked up one time. V usage is TRBV29-1 and J usage is TRBJ1-4, with 8 nucleotides matching TRBD1. The V gene's germline CDR1 is SQVTM and CDR2 ANQGSEA. Losses at the gene ends were 4 bases for V and 9 bases for J; bases not matched to a gene: 7. The CDR3 consists of 13 residues. This CDR3 reads CSVAQGAGQKLFF. In DNA form, the CDR3 reads TGCAGCGTTGCCCAGGGGGCGGGTCAAAAACTGTTTTTT.

The chain uses TRBV6-1 and TRBJ2-4, with 8 bases matching TRBD2. The end of the DNA fits TRBJ2-7 better, so the J call may be wrong. The length of the CDR3 is 15 residues. Germline values: CDR1 MNHNS, CDR2 SASEGT. The CDR3 DNA is TGTGCCAGCAGTGAAGGCAGCGGGGGAAGGTACGAGCAGTACTTC. It is translated as CASSEGSGGRYEQYF.

The chain combines TRBV2 with TRBJ2-1; possibly TRBD2 for D (5 bases). Germline CDR1 SNHLY, CDR2 FYNNEI. The length of the CDR3 is 15 residues. V lost 8 bases and J 7 bases, leaving 21 bases between the germline ends. The CDR3 here is CASAASPMRGNEQFF. As DNA, the CDR3 is TGTGCCAGCGCGGCTAGCCCGATGAGAGGAAATGAGCAGTTCTTC.

The chain carries TRBV20-1 and TRBJ2-3; no reliable D call. This CDR3 is built from 13 residues. CDR1 DFQATT and CDR2 SNEGSKA come from the germline V gene (reference sequence). Trimming stripped 6 bases from V and 2 bases from J, with 12 bases between. For the CDR3, the DNA is TGCAGTGCCGAGAAGAGGTACACAGATACGCAGTATTTT. Its protein product is CSAEKRYTDTQYF.